These 29 T cell receptor beta chains share one sample of origin, sequenced in a study of regulatory T cells in long-lasting Graves disease. Arm-PCR of CDR3 regions and iRepertoire HTBI primers were the basis on which TCR beta libraries were built. MiXCR was run by TCRdb on the multiplex PCR reads, yielding one entry per CDR3 protein. The sample yields about 220,000 distinct CDR3 sequences, roughly 20% seen once. The time point here: newly diagnosed GD, antithyroid drugs for less than 3 months. RNA extracted from PBMCs served as the sequencing template. The sample also formed part of further work on T cells in Graves' hyperthyroidism and ophthalmopathy.

The sample here was peripheral blood mononuclear cells (PBMCs), taken at new diagnosis, from a patient treated with antithyroid drugs. These receptors originate from a woman in her twenties or thirties with Graves disease.

This chain uses TRBV2 with TRBJ1-6; a weak D match, TRBD1 (6 bases). Trimming took 5 bases from V and 9 from J, leaving 17 bases between them. Germline V gene data show CDR1 as SNHLY and CDR2 as FYNNEI. The CDR3 spans 15 residues. The DNA for the CDR3 is TGTGCCAGCAGTCCAACCCGCGGGGGGGCTTCACCCCTCCACTTT. Protein: CASSPTRGGASPLHF. Full variable domain (outside the CDR3, taken from reference TRBV2 and TRBJ1-6): EPEVTQTPSHQVTQMGQEVILRCVPISNHLYFYWYRQILGQKVEFLVSFYNNEISEKSEIFDDQFSVERPDGSNFTLKIRSTKLEDSAMYFCASSPTRGGASPLHFGNGTRLTVT.

The V and J genes are TRBV2 and TRBJ1-1, with 9 bases matching TRBD1. From germline, CDR1 is SNHLY and CDR2 FYNNEI. V lost 7 bases, J lost 6 bases, and 3 bases stayed unmatched. The CDR3 is 12 amino acids. The CDR3 protein is CASTWTGAEAFF. Written as DNA, the CDR3 is TGTGCCAGCACTTGGACAGGGGCTGAAGCTTTCTTT.

A word on this clonotype: Given a much more abundant clone one base away, this may be a read error. As DNA, the CDR3 is TGCGCCAGCAGCCAAGGACAGGGTGTGGATACGCAGTATTTT. It translates to CASSQGQGVDTQYF. V is TRBV4-1 and J is TRBJ2-3; 7 bases are a match to TRBD1. CDR1 is MGHRA and CDR2 is YSYEKL in the germline V gene. J lost 6 bases, V lost 1 base, and 4 bases had no gene match. This CDR3 is built from 14 residues.

This clonotype was counted ten times or more. The CDR3 reads CARGGYTF. As DNA, the CDR3 is TGTGCCAGAGGGGGCTACACCTTC. The chain combines TRBV2 with TRBJ1-2; no clear D gene. Trimming pared 9 bases from V and 8 bases from J, leaving 4 bases between. CDR3 length: 8 amino acids. The germline V gene has CDR1 SNHLY and CDR2 FYNNEI.

The rearrangement joins TRBV27 to TRBJ2-4; D remains ambiguous. This CDR3 contains 13 residues. V was clipped by 5 bases and J by 9 bases, with 14 bases between them. The germline V gene encodes CDR1 MNHEY and CDR2 SMNVEV (reference sequence). The DNA for the CDR3 is TGTGCCAGCAGTCCGATATCCCTGGCCATTCAGTACTTC. Translated, it gives CASSPISLAIQYF.

This clonotype has a count of ten or more. V gene TRBV28 combines with J gene TRBJ2-7, with D maybe TRBD1 (6 bases). Trimming took off 6 bases at V and 3 bases at J, with 18 bases between the two ends. Germline lookup yields CDR1 MDHEN and CDR2 SYDVKM. This CDR3 spans 15 amino acids. Here the CDR3 reads CASSVSQGRGYEQYF. CDR3 DNA: TGTGCCAGCAGCGTATCACAGGGTAGGGGCTACGAGCAGTACTTC.

This clonotype has at least ten counts. This chain connects TRBV7-9 to TRBJ1-1; D gene uncertain. The CDR3 loop spans 13 amino acids. Trimming shortened V by 4 bases and J by 0 bases, and 6 bases separated the two germline ends. Germline CDR1 and CDR2: SEHNR and FQNEAQ (reference sequence). In DNA, the CDR3 is TGTGCCAGCAGCTACCTTTTGAACACTGAAGCTTTCTTT. It encodes CASSYLLNTEAFF.

This clonotype was seen many times. In nucleotides, the CDR3 is TGTGCCTGGCGCAGACAGGGTCCCAATTCACCCCTCCACTTT. Translating gives CAWRRQGPNSPLHF. The chain is built from TRBV30 and TRBJ1-6, with TRBD1 matching over 7 bases. J gave up 7 bases and V 5 bases, and 8 bases lay outside the gene matches. Germline V gives CDR1 GTSNPN, CDR2 SVGIG (reference sequence). The length of the CDR3 is 14 residues.

Turning to this clonotype: It is likely a read error: a sequence one base away is far more abundant. The chain links TRBV18 to TRBJ2-3; 8 nucleotides match TRBD2. TRBJ2-7 explains the end of the DNA better; the J call may be wrong. The length of the CDR3 is 14 residues. Germline values: CDR1 KGHSH, CDR2 LQKENI. This CDR3 is CARSGTSSSYEQYF. CDR3 DNA: TGTGCCAGGTCCGGGACTAGTTCTTCCTACGAGCAGTACTTC.

Note on this clonotype: The junction departs from germline at one end; a sequencing error may be responsible. The V gene is TRBV18, the J gene TRBJ2-2, with TRBD2 matching 10 bases. Germline V gives CDR1 KGHSH, CDR2 LQKENI. There are 16 residues in the CDR3. The CDR3 region is CASSPTASGGTGELFF. CDR3 bases: TGTGCCAGCTCACCAACCGCTAGCGGGGGCACCGGAGAGCTGTTTTTT.

This clonotype came up many times. V gene TRBV28 combines with J gene TRBJ2-1; D gene ambiguous. CDR1 is MDHEN, CDR2 SYDVKM, per germline. V shed 5 bases and J shed 2 bases, with 19 bases lying between them. The CDR3 totals 17 residues. CDR3 protein: CASSPSAFRNPYNEQFF. CDR3 DNA: TGTGCCAGCAGTCCCTCGGCCTTTCGGAACCCCTACAATGAGCAGTTCTTC.

This clonotype came up a few times. This may arise from a read error, as a much more abundant clone is one base away. This sequence joins TRBV13 and TRBJ2-1; a weak D match, TRBD2 (5 bases). CDR1 is PRHDT, CDR2 FYEKMQ, per germline (reference sequence). The CDR3 is made up of 13 amino acids. The DNA for the CDR3 is TGTGCCAACAGCTTAAGAGGGAGCAATGAGCAGTTCTTC. Encoded protein: CANSLRGSNEQFF.

The chain links TRBV6-2 or TRBV6-3 to TRBJ2-1, with 8 bases identical to TRBD2. With V trimmed by 10 bases and J by 1 base, 6 bases remained unmatched. This CDR3 comprises 14 residues. The germline V gene has CDR1 MNHEY and CDR2 SVGEGT. In nucleotides, the CDR3 is TGTGCCACACGAGCGGGAGATTCCTACAATGAGCAGTTCTTC. This sequence encodes CATRAGDSYNEQFF.

This clonotype was counted ten times or more. The genes are TRBV6-1 and TRBJ1-2; TRBD1 aligns across 7 bases. Germline V lookup: CDR1 MNHNS, CDR2 SASEGT. The V and J ends lost 6 bases and 7 bases, in that order; junction bases with no gene match: 8. This CDR3 contains 13 residues. CDR3 DNA: TGTGCCAGCAGCTTCGCAGGGGGGACTGGCTACACCTTC. Encoded protein: CASSFAGGTGYTF.

The chain has TRBV3-1 and TRBJ1-6; a possible D gene is TRBD1 (5 bases). Germline V CDR1 and CDR2: LGHDT, YNNKEL (reference sequence). V lost 1 base, J lost 7 bases, and 5 bases lay in between. The CDR3 sequence is 13 residues long. The CDR3, as DNA: TGTGCCAGCAGCCAAGGGGGGAATTCACCCCTCCACTTT. It specifies CASSQGGNSPLHF. Full variable domain (missing parts from reference TRBV3-1 and TRBJ1-6): DTAVSQTPKYLVTQMGNDKSIKCEQNLGHDTMYWYKQDSKKFLKIMFSYNNKELIINETVPNRFSPKSPDKAHLNLHINSLELGDSAVYFCASSQGGNSPLHFGNGTRLTVT.

J is TRBJ1-2 and V is TRBV4-2; D is undetermined. Trimming took 2 bases from V and 8 from J, leaving 21 bases between them. The CDR3 extends over 16 amino acids. Germline assignment: CDR1 LGHNA and CDR2 YNFKEQ. CDR3 nucleotides: TGTGCCAGCAGCCAACTTGGGGTCTACCCTGAACGGGGCTACACCTTC. Residues: CASSQLGVYPERGYTF.

This clonotype was seen a handful of times. The rearrangement links TRBV30 to TRBJ2-1, with 7 bases that match TRBD1. Trimming at V came to 1 base and at J to 4 bases, leaving 7 bases not matched to a gene. Per the germline V gene, CDR1 is GTSNPN and CDR2 is SVGIG (reference sequence). This CDR3 spans 15 amino acids. The CDR3, as DNA: TGTGCCTGGAGTGGGCAGGGGGTTGGGTACAATGAGCAGTTCTTC. Amino acid sequence: CAWSGQGVGYNEQFF.

Regarding this clonotype: This likely stems from a read error, as it lies one base from a far larger clone. The rearrangement uses TRBV11-2 and TRBJ1-1; the D gene is possibly TRBD1 (5 bases). V dropped 5 bases and J dropped 4 bases, with 11 bases sitting between them. The CDR3 contains 13 residues. Germline V gene sequence: CDR1 SGHAT, CDR2 FQNNGV. CDR3 nucleotides: TGTGCCAGCAGCCCGGGGGTGGGCACTGAAGCTTTCTTT. Translated: CASSPGVGTEAFF.

This clonotype was counted ten times or more. V usage is TRBV27 and J usage is TRBJ2-5; D not resolved. The CDR3 runs 13 residues. Germline-derived CDR1 and CDR2 are MNHEY and SMNVEV (reference sequence). Trimming took 5 bases from V and 2 from J, leaving 9 bases between them. The CDR3 DNA reads as TGTGCCAGCAGTGGAGAGAATCAAGAGACCCAGTACTTC. Protein: CASSGENQETQYF.

This clonotype was detected ten times or more. The chain joins TRBV28 to TRBJ1-1, with 8 bases that match TRBD1. CDR1 MDHEN and CDR2 SYDVKM come from the germline V gene. The J segment lost 5 bases and the V segment lost 6 bases, leaving 11 bases of the junction unmatched. The CDR3 consists of 15 residues. This chain's CDR3 is CASRGQGASETEAFF. The CDR3 DNA follows: TGTGCCAGCAGAGGGCAGGGGGCCTCAGAAACTGAAGCTTTCTTT.

This clonotype was counted a few times. The rearrangement links TRBV6-2 or TRBV6-3 to TRBJ2-4; tentative D call: TRBD2 (6 bases). This CDR3 spans 13 amino acids. V was cut by 8 bases and J by 8 bases, with 16 bases left in between. The germline CDR1 and CDR2 sequences are MNHEY and SVGEGT. The CDR3 region has the DNA TGTGCCAGCCTGAAGCTGGGGGGAGACATTCAGTACTTC. It specifies CASLKLGGDIQYF.

In its sample, this clonotype was seen many times. The J gene is TRBJ1-5, the V gene TRBV6-1; possibly TRBD1 for D (5 bases). This CDR3 spans 15 amino acids. Per the germline V gene, CDR1 is MNHNS and CDR2 is SASEGT. Trimming removed 6 bases from V and 6 bases from J, with 18 bases in between. The CDR3 sequence: CASRDQSGVAQPQHF. DNA of the CDR3: TGTGCCAGCAGGGATCAGTCGGGGGTGGCTCAGCCCCAGCATTTT.

This clonotype was counted at least ten times. The chain carries TRBV27 and TRBJ1-5; D may be TRBD1 (5 bases). There are 17 residues in the CDR3. V was cut by 5 bases and J by 0 bases, with 17 bases left in between. Germline CDR1 is MNHEY and CDR2 is SMNVEV (reference sequence). The chain's CDR3 is CASSLILRDLSNQPQHF. The CDR3, as DNA: TGTGCCAGCAGTCTCATCCTCCGGGACCTTAGCAATCAGCCCCAGCATTTT.

This clonotype was recorded a few times. V gene TRBV29-1 combines with J gene TRBJ1-2; D is possibly TRBD1 (5 bases). There are 14 residues in the CDR3. Germline assignment: CDR1 SQVTM and CDR2 ANQGSEA. V dropped 5 bases and J dropped 6 bases, with 19 bases sitting between them. This CDR3 reads CSVRFGGLSNGYTF. The CDR3 nucleotides read TGCAGCGTTCGGTTTGGGGGGTTATCGAATGGCTACACCTTC.

This clonotype was seen many times. This sequence joins TRBV28 and TRBJ2-3, with TRBD2 matching 8 bases. The CDR3 consists of 15 residues. J gave up 4 bases and V 7 bases, and 10 bases lay outside the gene matches. Germline CDR1 reads MDHEN; CDR2 reads SYDVKM. The CDR3 region is CASNLGGGASDTQYF. As DNA, the CDR3 is TGTGCCAGCAACCTCGGGGGGGGCGCCTCAGATACGCAGTATTTT. The full variable domain, completed using reference TRBV28 and TRBJ2-3, is DVKVTQSSRYLVKRTGEKVFLECVQDMDHENMFWYRQDPGLGLRLIYFSYDVKMKEKGDIPEGYSVSREKKERFSLILESASTNQTSMYLCASNLGGGASDTQYFGPGTRLTVL.

This clonotype was detected ten times or more. The V gene is TRBV12-3 or TRBV12-4, the J gene TRBJ2-3; 7 positions agree with TRBD1. CDR3 length: 20 amino acids. V dropped 5 bases and J dropped 0; count of bases not matched to a gene: 20. The CDR3 sequence is CASSTDRELFEKDSTDTQYF. CDR3 bases: TGTGCCAGCAGTACAGACAGGGAACTTTTTGAAAAGGATAGCACAGATACGCAGTATTTT.

J is TRBJ2-5 and V is TRBV11-1; 7 nucleotides match TRBD2. The J segment lost 4 bases and the V segment lost 1 base, leaving 3 bases of the junction unmatched. This CDR3 contains 14 residues. Germline V gene data show CDR1 as SGHAT and CDR2 as FQDESV (reference sequence). DNA for the CDR3: TGTGCCAGCAGCTTAGGGACTAGGAGAGAGACCCAGTACTTC. It translates to CASSLGTRRETQYF.

In regard to this clonotype: One base separates it from a far larger clone, so it is likely a read error. The chain recombines TRBV6-5 with TRBJ1-5; D ambiguous. The length of the CDR3 is 14 residues. V lost 4 bases, J lost 5 bases, and 12 bases lay in between. Germline V lookup: CDR1 MNHEY, CDR2 SVGAGI. In nucleotides, the CDR3 is TGTGCCAGCAGTTTAGTAACTCCTCATCAGCCCCAGCATTTT. Residues: CASSLVTPHQPQHF.

This clonotype was seen ten or more times. This chain joins TRBV11-2 and TRBJ2-2, with D maybe TRBD2 (6 bases). V gave up 2 bases and J gave up 5 bases, with 6 bases separating them. This CDR3 contains 13 residues. The germline V gene encodes CDR1 SGHAT and CDR2 FQNNGV. The CDR3 coding sequence is TGTGCCAGCAGCTTAAGCGGGACCGGGGAGCTGTTTTTT. Residues: CASSLSGTGELFF.